These T cell receptor beta chains were read from a single sample in a study of blood T cell repertoires in COVID-19. TCRdb's copy holds only in-frame clones and misses some; the assay was immunoSEQ multiplex PCR. The table includes about 130,000 clones, around 89% detected once. The sequencing sample was made of peripheral blood. These receptors all come from a man aged 55 to 70 with COVID-19, enrolled during active disease. Both conserved end residues are part of each CDR3. D genes are given only for firm matches. Rows give clone size only sometimes, using once, few, many, or a class for an expanded clone.

J	size	D	V	DNA	CDR3
TRBJ2-1	-	-	TRBV20-1	TGCAGTGCTAGCCGGAATGAGCAGTTCTTC	CSASRNEQFF
TRBJ1-4	-	-	TRBV4-2	TGTGCCAGCAGCCAAGATCTTGGGCAGAAAAATGAAAAACTGTTTTTT	CASSQDLGQKNEKLFF
TRBJ1-1	-	-	TRBV28	TGTGCCAGCAGTCCGGGACACCTGGAGGAAGCTTTCTTT	CASSPGHLEEAFF
TRBJ2-2	once	TRBD1	TRBV24-1	TGTGCCACCAGTGATCAGGACAGGGGTGACACCGGGGAGCTGTTTTTT	CATSDQDRGDTGELFF
TRBJ1-2	once	TRBD1	TRBV5-1	TGCGCCAGCAGCTTGGCGGGACAGGCGAGCTATGGCTACACCTTC	CASSLAGQASYGYTF
TRBJ1-4	-	TRBD1	TRBV30	TGTGCCTGGAGTGCCATACCGACCGACAGGGTTCGCGAAAAACTGTTTTTT	CAWSAIPTDRVREKLFF
TRBJ1-2	-	-	TRBV5-1	TGCGCCAGCAGCTTGGCCCCGGGGGGAGGCGGCTACACCTTC	CASSLAPGGGGYTF
TRBJ1-1	-	-	TRBV7-9	TGTGCCAGCAGGCGAGGGAACACTGAAGCTTTCTTT	CASRRGNTEAFF
TRBJ1-1	-	-	TRBV5-1	TGCGCCAGCAGCTTGGACGGAGGGGTGGAAGCTTTCTTT	CASSLDGGVEAFF
TRBJ1-1	-	TRBD1	TRBV5-1	TGCGCCAGCAGCTCGGGACAGTTCAACACTGAAGCTTTCTTT	CASSSGQFNTEAFF
TRBJ2-5	-	TRBD2	TRBV5-4	TGTGCCAGCACCCCGGGACTAAGTCAAGAGACCCAGTACTTC	CASTPGLSQETQYF
TRBJ2-2	-	TRBD1	TRBV10-3	TGTGCCATCAGTGCGGAGGACAGGGTCAACACCGGGGAGCTGTTTTTT	CAISAEDRVNTGELFF
TRBJ1-2	-	-	TRBV19	TGTGCCAGTAGTATAATCCCTCAACAGGGATGGTGCTTC	CASSIIPQQGWCF
TRBJ1-1	-	-	TRBV15	TGTGCCACCCTGGAAGGACAAAGATTGAACACTGAAGCTTTCTTT	CATLEGQRLNTEAFF
TRBJ2-2	once	TRBD1	TRBV10-1	TGCGCCAGCAGTGAGTCGCCAGGGGGCACCGGGGAGCTGTTTTTT	CASSESPGGTGELFF
TRBJ1-6	-	-	TRBV28	TGTGCCAGCAGTGCCAAGACAATTCACTATAATTCACCCCTCCACTTT	CASSAKTIHYNSPLHF
TRBJ1-2	-	TRBD1	TRBV25-1	TGTGCCAGCACGACAGGGGTGAGCTATGGCTACACCTTC	CASTTGVSYGYTF
TRBJ2-5	-	-	TRBV11-2	TGTGCCAGCAGCCGGGGGTTAGAAGAGACCCAGTACTTC	CASSRGLEETQYF
TRBJ1-2	-	-	TRBV25-1	TGTGCCAGCAGTGAATTAAATGGCTACACCTTC	CASSELNGYTF
TRBJ1-2	once	TRBD1	TRBV12-3/TRBV12-4	TGTGCCAGCGAAAGGAATGGGCAGGGGGTATTC	CASERNGQGVF
TRBJ2-3	-	TRBD2	TRBV18	TGTGCCAGCTCACCAAGTCTAGCGGGCACAGATACGCAGTATTTT	CASSPSLAGTDTQYF
TRBJ1-2	-	-	TRBV12-3/TRBV12-4	TGTGCCAGTACAGGGTTGGACTATGGCTACACCTTC	CASTGLDYGYTF
TRBJ2-1	-	TRBD1	TRBV12-5	TGTGCTAGTGGTTTAAGCCTTTCGACAGGGGCGTACAATGAGCAGTTCTTC	CASGLSLSTGAYNEQFF
TRBJ2-6	-	-	TRBV27	TGTGCCAGCAGTTCCGTGCGGGGCCCAGAGGACTCTGGGGCCAACGTCCTGACTTTC	CASSSVRGPEDSGANVLTF
TRBJ2-3	-	-	TRBV6-5	TGTGCCAGCAGTACAGGGGGGGCCAGGGATACGCAGTATTTT	CASSTGGARDTQYF
TRBJ1-2	-	-	TRBV5-1	TGCGCCAGCAGCTTGGAGACAGGCAACTATGGCTACACCTTC	CASSLETGNYGYTF
TRBJ1-4	-	-	TRBV19	TGTGCCAGTATGATCATGGGCAGGGTGGAAGAAGAAAAACTGTTTTTT	CASMIMGRVEEEKLFF
TRBJ2-3	-	TRBD2	TRBV7-8	TGTGCCAGCAGCAGCTACAGACTAGCGGGGTTCACAGATACGCAGTATTTT	CASSSYRLAGFTDTQYF
TRBJ1-1	-	TRBD1	TRBV10-3	TGTGCCATCAGTGTTAATCAGGGGGTAAACACTGAAGCTTTCTTT	CAISVNQGVNTEAFF
TRBJ2-2	many	-	TRBV5-1	TGCGCCAGCACGGAGCAGTTGAACACCGGGGAGCTGTTTTTT	CASTEQLNTGELFF
TRBJ1-3	-	-	TRBV4-2	TGTGCCAGCAGCCAGGCCCGGGGGAGAGGCTCTGGAAACACCATATATTTT	CASSQARGRGSGNTIYF
TRBJ1-3	-	-	TRBV19	TGTGCCAGTAGTTTCGGTTTTTGGGGAAACACCATATATTTT	CASSFGFWGNTIYF
TRBJ2-3	once	TRBD1	TRBV5-4	TGTGCCAGCATCCCAGGGGGTCCCTTAAACACAGATACGCAGTATTTT	CASIPGGPLNTDTQYF
TRBJ1-3	-	-	TRBV19	TGTGCCAGTAGTATAGGGAGTCCGGGAACGAACACCATATATTTT	CASSIGSPGTNTIYF
TRBJ1-1	-	TRBD1	TRBV13	TGTGCCAGCGCGCATAGGACAGGCGGTTTGACTGAAGCTTTCTTT	CASAHRTGGLTEAFF
TRBJ2-5	-	TRBD2	TRBV25-1	TGTGCCAGCAGTGACTACGGGACTAGCCAAGAGACCCAGTACTTC	CASSDYGTSQETQYF
TRBJ2-5	-	-	TRBV11-2	TGTGCCAGCAGCTTAGTGGGCAGACAAGAGACCCAGTACTTC	CASSLVGRQETQYF